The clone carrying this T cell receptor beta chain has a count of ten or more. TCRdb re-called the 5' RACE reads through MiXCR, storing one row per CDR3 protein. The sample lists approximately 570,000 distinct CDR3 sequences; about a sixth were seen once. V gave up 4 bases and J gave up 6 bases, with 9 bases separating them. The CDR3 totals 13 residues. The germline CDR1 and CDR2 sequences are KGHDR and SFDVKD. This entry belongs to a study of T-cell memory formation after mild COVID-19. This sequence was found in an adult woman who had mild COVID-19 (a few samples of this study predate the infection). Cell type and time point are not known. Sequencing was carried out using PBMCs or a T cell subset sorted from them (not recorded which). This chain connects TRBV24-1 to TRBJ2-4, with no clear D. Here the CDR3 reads CATSDQTVNIQYF. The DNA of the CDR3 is TGTGCCACCAGTGACCAGACGGTAAACATTCAGTACTTC.